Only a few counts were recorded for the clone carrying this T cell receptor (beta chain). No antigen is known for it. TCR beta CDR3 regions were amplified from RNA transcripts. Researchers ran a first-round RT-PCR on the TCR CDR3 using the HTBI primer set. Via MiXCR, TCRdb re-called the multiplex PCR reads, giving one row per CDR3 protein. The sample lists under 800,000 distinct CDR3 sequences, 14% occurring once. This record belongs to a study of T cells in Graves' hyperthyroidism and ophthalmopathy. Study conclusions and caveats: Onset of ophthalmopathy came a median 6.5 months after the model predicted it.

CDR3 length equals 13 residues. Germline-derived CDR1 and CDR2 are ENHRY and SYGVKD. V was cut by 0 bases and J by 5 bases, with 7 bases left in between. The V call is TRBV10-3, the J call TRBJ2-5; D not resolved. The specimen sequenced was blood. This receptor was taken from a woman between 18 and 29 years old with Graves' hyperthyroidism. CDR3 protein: CAISESRYETQYF. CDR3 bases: TGTGCCATCAGTGAGTCGCGGTATGAGACCCAGTACTTC.